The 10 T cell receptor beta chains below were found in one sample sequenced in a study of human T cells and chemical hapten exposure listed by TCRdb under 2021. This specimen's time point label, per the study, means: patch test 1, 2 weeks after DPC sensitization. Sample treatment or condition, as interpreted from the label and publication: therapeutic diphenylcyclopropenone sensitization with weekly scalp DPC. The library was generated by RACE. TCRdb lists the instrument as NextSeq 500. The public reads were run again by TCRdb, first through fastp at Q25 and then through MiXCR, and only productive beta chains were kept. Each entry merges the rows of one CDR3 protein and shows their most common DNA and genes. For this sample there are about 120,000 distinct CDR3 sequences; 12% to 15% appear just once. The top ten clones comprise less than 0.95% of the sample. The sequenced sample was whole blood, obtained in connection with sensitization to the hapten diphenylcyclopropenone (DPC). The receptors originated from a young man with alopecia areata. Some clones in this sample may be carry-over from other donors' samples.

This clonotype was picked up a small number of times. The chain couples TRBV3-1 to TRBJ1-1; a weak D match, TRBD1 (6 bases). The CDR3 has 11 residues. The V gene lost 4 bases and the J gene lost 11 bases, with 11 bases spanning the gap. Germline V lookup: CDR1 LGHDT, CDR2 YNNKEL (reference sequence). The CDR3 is CASSLTGPAFF. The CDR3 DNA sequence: TGTGCCAGCAGCCTTACAGGGCCTGCTTTCTTT.

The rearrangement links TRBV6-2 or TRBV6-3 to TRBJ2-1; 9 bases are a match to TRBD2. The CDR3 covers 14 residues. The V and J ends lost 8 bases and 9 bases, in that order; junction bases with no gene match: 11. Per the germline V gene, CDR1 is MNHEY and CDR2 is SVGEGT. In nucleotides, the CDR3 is TGTGCCAGCCGGGATAGCGGGGGACTCGGTGAGCAGTTCTTC. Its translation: CASRDSGGLGEQFF.

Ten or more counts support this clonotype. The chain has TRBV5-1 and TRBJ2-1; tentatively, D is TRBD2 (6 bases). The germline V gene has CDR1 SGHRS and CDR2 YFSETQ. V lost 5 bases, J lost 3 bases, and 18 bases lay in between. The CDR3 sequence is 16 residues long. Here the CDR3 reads CASRLPPGGFYNEQFF. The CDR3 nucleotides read TGCGCCAGCAGACTACCCCCCGGGGGTTTCTACAATGAGCAGTTCTTC.

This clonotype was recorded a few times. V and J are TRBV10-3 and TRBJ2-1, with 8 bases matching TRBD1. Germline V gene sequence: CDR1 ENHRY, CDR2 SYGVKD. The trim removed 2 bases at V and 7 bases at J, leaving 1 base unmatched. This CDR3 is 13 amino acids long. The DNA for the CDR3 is TGTGCCATCAGTGAGAGACAGGGGAATGAGCAGTTCTTC. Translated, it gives CAISERQGNEQFF.

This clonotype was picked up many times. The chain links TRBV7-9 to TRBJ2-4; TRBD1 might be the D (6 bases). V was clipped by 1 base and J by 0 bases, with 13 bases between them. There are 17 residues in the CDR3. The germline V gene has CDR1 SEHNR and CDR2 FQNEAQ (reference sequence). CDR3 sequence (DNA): TGTGCCAGCAGCTTAGAACCAACAGGGTTAGCCAAAAACATTCAGTACTTC. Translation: CASSLEPTGLAKNIQYF.

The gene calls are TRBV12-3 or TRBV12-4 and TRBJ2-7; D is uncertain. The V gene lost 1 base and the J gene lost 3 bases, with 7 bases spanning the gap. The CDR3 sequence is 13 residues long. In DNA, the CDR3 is TGTGCCAGCAGTTTAGTCCGCCACTACGAGCAGTACTTC. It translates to CASSLVRHYEQYF.

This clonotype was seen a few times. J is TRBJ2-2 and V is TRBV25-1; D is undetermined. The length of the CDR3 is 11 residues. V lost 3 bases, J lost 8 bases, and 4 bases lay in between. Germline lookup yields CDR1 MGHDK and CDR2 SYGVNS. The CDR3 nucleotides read TGTGCCAGCAGTGACCGTGGGGAGCTGTTTTTT. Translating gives CASSDRGELFF.

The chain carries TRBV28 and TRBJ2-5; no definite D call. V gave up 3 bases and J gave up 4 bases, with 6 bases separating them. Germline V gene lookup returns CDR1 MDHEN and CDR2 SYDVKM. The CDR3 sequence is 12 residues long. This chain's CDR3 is CASSLQRETQYF. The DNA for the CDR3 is TGTGCCAGCAGTTTGCAGCGAGAGACCCAGTACTTC.

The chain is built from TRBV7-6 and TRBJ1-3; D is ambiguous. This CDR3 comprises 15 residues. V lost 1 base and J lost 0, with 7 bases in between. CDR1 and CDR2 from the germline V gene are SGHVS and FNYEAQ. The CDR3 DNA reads TGTGCCAGCAGCTTAGAAATCAGCTCTGGAAACACCATATATTTT. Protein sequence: CASSLEISSGNTIYF.

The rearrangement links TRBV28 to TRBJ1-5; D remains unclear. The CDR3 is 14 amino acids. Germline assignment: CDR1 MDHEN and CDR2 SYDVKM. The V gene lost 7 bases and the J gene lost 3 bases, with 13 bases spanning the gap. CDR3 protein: CASKSRRINQPQHF. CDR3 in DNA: TGTGCCAGCAAGTCACGACGGATCAATCAGCCCCAGCATTTT.